A selection of T cell receptor beta chains follows, all from one sample in a study of graft-versus-host responses after intestinal transplantation. Libraries were prepared by immunoSEQ multiplex PCR; TCRdb keeps only in-frame clonotypes and omits some of them. The sample lists 95,000 to 110,000 clones; 80% to 90% were seen once. The antigens of these receptors remain unknown. Here the sequenced sample was unstimulated CD4+ T cells sorted from spleen or lymph node cells, taken before transplant. These receptors originate from a human donor who was the organ donor for an intestinal transplant. Both conserved end residues are part of each CDR3. Fields, in order: V gene, clone size, J gene, D gene, CDR3 protein, CDR3 DNA. A D gene is named only where the DNA matches it firmly. Clone size, where shown, is once, few, many, or a class for clones that have expanded.

TRBV2	-	TRBJ2-2	-	CASRGGGVGFPGELFF	TGTGCCAGCAGGGGGGGTGGGGTCGGTTTTCCCGGGGAGCTGTTTTTT
TRBV7-2	-	TRBJ2-6	-	CASSFRGTGANVLTF	TGTGCCAGCAGCTTCCGAGGGACTGGGGCCAACGTCCTGACTTTC
TRBV11-3	-	TRBJ2-7	TRBD1	CASSWGQPMSSYEQYF	TGTGCCAGCAGCTGGGGACAGCCCATGAGCTCCTACGAGCAGTACTTC
TRBV28	-	TRBJ1-2	-	CASRPGTHYGYTF	TGTGCCAGCAGGCCCGGGACTCACTATGGCTACACCTTC
TRBV9	-	TRBJ2-3	-	CASSVSSRTDTQYF	TGTGCCAGCAGCGTATCCTCGCGCACAGATACGCAGTATTTT
TRBV7-3	once	TRBJ2-7	-	CASSRSGSSYEQYF	TGTGCCAGCAGCCGTAGCGGAAGCTCCTACGAGCAGTACTTC
TRBV2	few	TRBJ1-5	-	CASNDNRHQPQHF	TGTGCCAGCAATGATAATCGACATCAGCCCCAGCATTTT
TRBV30	-	TRBJ1-1	TRBD1	CAWSDRGTEAFF	TGTGCCTGGAGCGACAGGGGCACTGAAGCTTTCTTT
TRBV27	-	TRBJ2-5	TRBD2	CASSLGLAGSGTQYF	TGTGCCAGCAGTTTGGGACTAGCGGGGTCCGGGACCCAGTACTTC
TRBV6-6	-	TRBJ1-1	-	CASRGESARDTEAFF	TGTGCCAGCAGGGGCGAGTCGGCACGGGACACTGAAGCTTTCTTT
TRBV5-5	-	TRBJ1-5	TRBD1	CASSLRQGMNQPQHF	TGTGCCAGCAGCTTACGACAGGGGATGAATCAGCCCCAGCATTTT
TRBV18	-	TRBJ1-1	TRBD1	CASSPPTGGALTEAFF	TGTGCCAGCTCACCACCGACAGGGGGCGCGTTAACTGAAGCTTTCTTT
TRBV6-5	-	TRBJ1-2	-	CASSPDRNYGYTF	TGTGCCAGCAGTCCCGACAGGAACTATGGCTACACCTTC
TRBV6-5	-	TRBJ2-2	-	CASSSDLMRSTGELFF	TGTGCCAGCAGTTCCGACCTAATGCGGTCAACCGGGGAGCTGTTTTTT